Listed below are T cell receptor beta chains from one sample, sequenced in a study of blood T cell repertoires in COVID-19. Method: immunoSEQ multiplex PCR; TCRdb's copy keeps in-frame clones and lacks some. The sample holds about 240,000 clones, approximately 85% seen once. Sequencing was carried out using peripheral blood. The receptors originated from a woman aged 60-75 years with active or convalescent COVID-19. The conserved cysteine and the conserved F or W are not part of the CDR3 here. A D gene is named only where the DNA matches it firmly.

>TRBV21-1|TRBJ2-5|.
ASPLRRTSGEETQY
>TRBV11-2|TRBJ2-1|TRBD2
ASSLEVGGNYNEQF
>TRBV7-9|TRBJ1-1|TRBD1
ASSHPGGAGTEAF
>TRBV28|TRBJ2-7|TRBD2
ASSLGRVGEQY
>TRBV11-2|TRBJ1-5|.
ASSSQQSNQPQH
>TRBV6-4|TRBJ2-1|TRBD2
ASSRGGAWDEQF
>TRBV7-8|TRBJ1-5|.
ASSLGGGNQPQH
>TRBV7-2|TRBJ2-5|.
ASSEYKWRETQY
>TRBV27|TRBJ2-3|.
ASSLARGRTDTQY
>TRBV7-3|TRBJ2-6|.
ASSLTPGGRSGANVLT
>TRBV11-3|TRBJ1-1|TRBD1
ASSATGVSEAF
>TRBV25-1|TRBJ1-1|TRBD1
ASSQGGRYTEAF
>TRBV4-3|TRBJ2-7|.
ASSQVGSQAYEQY
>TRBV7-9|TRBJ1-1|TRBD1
ASSLTGKNTEAF
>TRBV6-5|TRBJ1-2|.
ASTDSRRGYT
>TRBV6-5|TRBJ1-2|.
ASRGNYGYT
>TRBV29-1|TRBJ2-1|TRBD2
SVGTSGGYNEQF
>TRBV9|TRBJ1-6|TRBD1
ASSVASGTVESPLH
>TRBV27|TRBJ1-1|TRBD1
ASRFRGLGTEAF
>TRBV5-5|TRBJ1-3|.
ASSLSPQGPEVGNTIY
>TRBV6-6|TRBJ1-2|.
ASTLRTGIGYT
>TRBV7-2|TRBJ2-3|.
ASSINGGYTDTQY